Listed below are T cell receptor beta chains from one sample, sequenced in a study of T cell responses to AZD1222 COVID-19 vaccine. Only in-frame clones appear in the TCRdb table, and some are missing; sequencing was by immunoSEQ multiplex PCR. The table shows about 120,000 clones, with around 90% occurring only once. Sequencing was performed on peripheral blood, taken 28 days after the second AZD1222 dose. These receptor sequences come from an adult who received the AZD1222 COVID-19 vaccine. Each CDR3 is given with its conserved first and last residue. D genes are given only for firm matches. The size of a clone is reported for some rows only, either as once, few or many, or as a class for expanded clones.

d_gene,j_gene,abundance,v_gene,CDR3aa,CDR3nt
TRBD1,TRBJ1-6,once,TRBV7-6,CASSKGPPGQGSNSPLHF,TGTGCCAGCAGCAAAGGGCCTCCGGGACAGGGTAGCAATTCACCCCTCCACTTT
TRBD2,TRBJ2-7,once,TRBV10-3,CAISESEGRVGYEQYF,TGTGCCATCAGTGAGTCCGAGGGGAGGGTAGGATACGAGCAGTACTTC
TRBD1,TRBJ1-1,once,TRBV5-1,CASSPGTGWTEAFF,TGCGCCAGCAGCCCCGGGACAGGGTGGACTGAAGCTTTCTTT
.,TRBJ1-6,.,TRBV10-3,CAISEGQVDSFHF,TGTGCCATCAGTGAGGGCCAGGTGGACAGTTTTCACTTT
TRBD1,TRBJ1-2,once,TRBV19,CASSKPGQGANYGYTF,TGTGCCAGTAGTAAGCCGGGACAGGGGGCTAACTATGGCTACACCTTC
.,TRBJ2-2,.,TRBV7-9,CASRKTGNTGELFF,TGTGCCAGCAGGAAGACAGGGAACACCGGGGAGCTGTTTTTT
TRBD1,TRBJ1-5,.,TRBV19,CASSFRDSYQHF,TGTGCCAGTAGTTTCCGGGACAGTTACCAGCATTTT
TRBD2,TRBJ2-5,.,TRBV14,CASSRGGRIEETQYF,TGTGCCAGCAGCCGCGGGGGGAGGATTGAAGAGACCCAGTACTTC
TRBD2,TRBJ2-2,once,TRBV3-1/TRBV3-2,CASSLGLANTGELFF,TGTGCCAGCAGCCTGGGACTAGCGAACACCGGGGAGCTGTTTTTT
.,TRBJ2-3,.,TRBV2,CASSEQGPPDTQYF,TGTGCCAGCAGTGAACAGGGCCCCCCAGATACGCAGTATTTT
TRBD1,TRBJ2-3,.,TRBV5-4,CASSSYRDRVADTQYF,TGTGCCAGCAGCTCCTACCGGGACAGGGTCGCAGATACGCAGTATTTT
.,TRBJ1-2,.,TRBV19,CASIRTPGPGYGYTF,TGTGCCAGTATCAGGACTCCAGGGCCGGGATATGGCTACACCTTC
TRBD1,TRBJ1-1,.,TRBV5-5,CASSLGGGGTVGQTEAFF,TGTGCCAGCAGCTTGGGAGGCGGGGGGACAGTAGGTCAGACTGAAGCTTTCTTT
.,TRBJ2-7,.,TRBV4-3,CASSQDGGGIYEQYF,TGCGCCAGCAGCCAAGATGGAGGCGGAATCTACGAGCAGTACTTC